The 18 T cell receptor beta chains presented below share a single source sample, sequenced in a study of cytomegalovirus exposure and HLA in healthy donors (dated by TCRdb to about 2017). Libraries were constructed by the immunoSEQ multiplex PCR assay. For the multiplex PCR, a mixture combining 60 forward primers for TCR Vbeta segments and 13 reverse primers for TCR Jbeta segments was used. Not all clones reach the TCRdb copy of this immuneACCESS table, which keeps in-frame sequences only. Checked studies attribute under half of the gap to unresolved V genes and leave the rest unexplained. In all, the sample holds roughly 120,000 clones, and 79% of those were seen once. The ten most abundant clones make up approximately 2% of the sample. Sample: PBMCs. All receptors derive from a man in his late teens or twenties in good health and CMV-seronegative.

The V and J genes are TRBV19 and TRBJ1-1, with unresolved D. Trimming pared 6 bases from V and 1 base from J, leaving 3 bases between. The V gene's germline CDR1 is LNHDA and CDR2 SQIVND (reference sequence). The CDR3 totals 11 residues. DNA of the CDR3: TGTGCCAGTAGCCAGAACACTGAAGCTTTCTTT. Protein sequence: CASSQNTEAFF.

V usage is TRBV18 and J usage is TRBJ2-5; D perhaps matches TRBD1 (6 bases). CDR1 and CDR2 (germline): KGHSH, LQKENI. Trimming took off 3 bases at V and 9 bases at J, with 17 bases between the two ends. The CDR3 runs to 14 residues. The CDR3 reads CASSPLQGLGAQYF. The CDR3 DNA follows: TGTGCCAGCTCACCCCTGCAGGGGCTGGGGGCCCAGTACTTC.

This clone was seen once. The V and J genes are TRBV14 and TRBJ2-1; 12 bases are shared with TRBD2. Germline CDR1 and CDR2: SGHDN and FVKESK. The V segment lost 5 bases and the J segment 0 bases; nucleotides outside the gene matches: 14. The CDR3 sequence is 20 residues long. This CDR3 reads CASSYRLAGDPSSSYNEQFF. The CDR3 bases are TGTGCCAGCAGCTATCGACTAGCGGGAGATCCCTCGAGCTCCTACAATGAGCAGTTCTTC. The full variable domain, rest sourced from reference TRBV14 and TRBJ2-1, is EAGVTQFPSHSVIEKGQTVTLRCDPISGHDNLYWYRRVMGKEIKFLLHFVKESKQDESGMPNNRFLAERTGGTYSTLKVQPAELEDSGVYFCASSYRLAGDPSSSYNEQFFGPGTRLTVL.

The genes are TRBV11-2 and TRBJ2-2, with 11 positions matching TRBD2. The CDR3 has 16 residues. Germline loops: CDR1 SGHAT, CDR2 FQNNGV. V dropped 6 bases and J dropped 7; count of bases not matched to a gene: 10. CDR3 coding DNA: TGTGCCAGCAGGAGACCTAGCGGGAGGCGGAGCGGGGAGCTGTTTTTT. Amino acids: CASRRPSGRRSGELFF. Full variable domain (rest looked up from reference TRBV11-2 and TRBJ2-2): EAGVAQSPRYKIIEKRQSVAFWCNPISGHATLYWYQQILGQGPKLLIQFQNNGVVDDSQLPKDRFSAERLKGVDSTLKIQPAKLEDSAVYLCASRRPSGRRSGELFFGEGSRLTVL.

The CDR3 region has the DNA TGTGCCAGCAGCTTGTTCACTAACTCCCCAAACAATGAGCAGTTCTTC. Translated: CASSLFTNSPNNEQFF. The rearrangement uses TRBV5-8 and TRBJ2-1; D unclear. The V and J ends lost 1 base and 5 bases respectively, with 16 bases between them. Germline V lookup: CDR1 SGHTS, CDR2 YDEGEE. This CDR3 has 16 residues.

The gene calls are TRBV4-1 and TRBJ1-2, with a possible D match to TRBD1 (5 bases). The CDR3 is 19 amino acids. Per the germline V gene, CDR1 is MGHRA and CDR2 is YSYEKL. Trimming stripped 2 bases from V and 2 bases from J, with 24 bases between. Written as DNA, the CDR3 is TGCGCCAGCAGCCAACCCCTGCCTAGAGGAGGGGTTGCGAACTATGGCTACACCTTC. Protein sequence: CASSQPLPRGGVANYGYTF.

The CDR3 DNA is TGTGCCAGCAAGGGGAACCCCTACGAGCAGTACTTC. It encodes CASKGNPYEQYF. V is TRBV27 and J is TRBJ2-7, with D possibly being TRBD1 (5 bases). Per germline, CDR1 MNHEY and CDR2 SMNVEV (reference sequence). This CDR3 spans 12 amino acids. The V gene lost 7 bases and the J gene lost 2 bases, with 9 bases spanning the gap.

This clone was observed a few times. The chain carries TRBV19 and TRBJ1-5, with 10 positions matching TRBD1. The J segment lost 0 bases and the V segment lost 5 bases, leaving 10 bases of the junction unmatched. This CDR3 has 18 residues. The V gene's germline CDR1 is LNHDA and CDR2 SQIVND (reference sequence). Written as DNA, the CDR3 is TGTGCCAGTAGTTTACCAGGGACAGGGGATTATAGCAATCAGCCCCAGCATTTT. Translation: CASSLPGTGDYSNQPQHF.

This chain connects TRBV19 to TRBJ2-5; maybe TRBD2 (6 bases). Trimming pared 3 bases from V and 5 bases from J, leaving 19 bases between. Per the germline V gene, CDR1 is LNHDA and CDR2 is SQIVND (reference sequence). The length of the CDR3 is 16 residues. CDR3 nucleotide sequence: TGTGCCAGTAGTATCTCTAGGGCTCCTGCGGGGGAGACCCAGTACTTC. Translating it yields CASSISRAPAGETQYF.

V usage is TRBV5-6 and J usage is TRBJ2-7, with 8 bases that match TRBD1. The germline V gene has CDR1 SGHDT and CDR2 YYEEEE. With V trimmed by 3 bases and J by 6 bases, 11 bases remained unmatched. The CDR3 spans 15 residues. CDR3 loop: CASSSLGGQVPEQYF. The CDR3 region has the DNA TGTGCCAGCAGCTCTCTGGGGGGACAGGTCCCCGAGCAGTACTTC.

V is TRBV27 and J is TRBJ2-3; 10 nucleotides agree with TRBD2. The CDR3 is 16 residues long. Trimming cost V 0 bases and J 2 bases; bases outside gene matches: 2. CDR1 MNHEY and CDR2 SMNVEV come from the germline V gene (reference sequence). CDR3 coding DNA: TGTGCCAGCAGTTTATCGGGGACTAGCGCCACAGATACGCAGTATTTT. Protein product: CASSLSGTSATDTQYF.

V and J are TRBV6-6 and TRBJ2-5; no clear D. The CDR3 has 15 amino acids. Between the trimmed V and J ends, which lost 5 bases and 1 base, there was a span of 14 bases. Germline CDR1 reads MNHNY; CDR2 reads SVGAGI (reference sequence). This CDR3 reads CASSPRVKFQETQYF. Here the CDR3 DNA reads TGTGCCAGCAGTCCCCGGGTTAAGTTCCAAGAGACCCAGTACTTC.

The J gene is TRBJ1-4, the V gene TRBV11-2; 8 nucleotides agree with TRBD1. CDR3 length: 15 residues. With V trimmed by 0 bases and J by 6 bases, 3 bases remained unmatched. Germline V gene data show CDR1 as SGHAT and CDR2 as FQNNGV. The CDR3 loop is CASSLDAGGYEKLFF. The CDR3 DNA reads TGTGCCAGCAGCTTAGATGCAGGGGGCTATGAAAAACTGTTTTTT.

This clone has only one observation. J is TRBJ2-2 and V is TRBV30; D remains unclear. The V end was cut by 5 bases, the J end by 5 bases, with 6 bases between. The CDR3 extends over 11 amino acids. Germline CDR1 reads GTSNPN; CDR2 reads SVGIG (reference sequence). The CDR3 nucleotides are TGTGCCTGGGGCCCTACCGGGGAGCTGTTTTTT. It specifies CAWGPTGELFF.

V usage is TRBV28 and J usage is TRBJ2-5; D uncertain. V shed 4 bases and J shed 5 bases, with 5 bases lying between them. Germline V gene lookup returns CDR1 MDHEN and CDR2 SYDVKM. CDR3 size: 11 residues. This CDR3 reads CASSSHETQYF. The CDR3 nucleotides read TGTGCCAGCAGTTCCCATGAGACCCAGTACTTC.

This chain joins TRBV9 and TRBJ1-6; the match to TRBD1 covers 10 bases. CDR3 length: 17 residues. CDR1 is SGDLS, CDR2 YYNGEE, per germline. Trimming cost V 3 bases and J 3 bases; bases outside gene matches: 6. The CDR3 spells CASSGGQGGDYNSPLHF. In DNA, the CDR3 is TGTGCCAGCAGCGGAGGACAGGGGGGCGACTATAATTCACCCCTCCACTTT.

The genes are TRBV28 and TRBJ1-2; TRBD1 matches at 9 bases. Unmatched junction bases numbered 9, after V lost 5 bases and J lost 8 bases. In germline, CDR1 is MDHEN, CDR2 SYDVKM. This CDR3 contains 14 residues. In nucleotides, the CDR3 is TGTGCCAGCAGTAAGTGGACAGGGGCCCACGGCTACACCTTC. Residues: CASSKWTGAHGYTF.

V gene TRBV28 combines with J gene TRBJ2-3; 7 bases are a match to TRBD1. This CDR3 has 14 residues. Germline V lookup: CDR1 MDHEN, CDR2 SYDVKM. The junction had 15 bases not matched to a gene; V was cut back by 8 bases and J by 10 bases. The chain's CDR3 is CASRPGQLSSSQYF. CDR3 nucleotides: TGTGCCAGCCGACCGGGACAGCTTTCCTCATCGCAGTATTTT.